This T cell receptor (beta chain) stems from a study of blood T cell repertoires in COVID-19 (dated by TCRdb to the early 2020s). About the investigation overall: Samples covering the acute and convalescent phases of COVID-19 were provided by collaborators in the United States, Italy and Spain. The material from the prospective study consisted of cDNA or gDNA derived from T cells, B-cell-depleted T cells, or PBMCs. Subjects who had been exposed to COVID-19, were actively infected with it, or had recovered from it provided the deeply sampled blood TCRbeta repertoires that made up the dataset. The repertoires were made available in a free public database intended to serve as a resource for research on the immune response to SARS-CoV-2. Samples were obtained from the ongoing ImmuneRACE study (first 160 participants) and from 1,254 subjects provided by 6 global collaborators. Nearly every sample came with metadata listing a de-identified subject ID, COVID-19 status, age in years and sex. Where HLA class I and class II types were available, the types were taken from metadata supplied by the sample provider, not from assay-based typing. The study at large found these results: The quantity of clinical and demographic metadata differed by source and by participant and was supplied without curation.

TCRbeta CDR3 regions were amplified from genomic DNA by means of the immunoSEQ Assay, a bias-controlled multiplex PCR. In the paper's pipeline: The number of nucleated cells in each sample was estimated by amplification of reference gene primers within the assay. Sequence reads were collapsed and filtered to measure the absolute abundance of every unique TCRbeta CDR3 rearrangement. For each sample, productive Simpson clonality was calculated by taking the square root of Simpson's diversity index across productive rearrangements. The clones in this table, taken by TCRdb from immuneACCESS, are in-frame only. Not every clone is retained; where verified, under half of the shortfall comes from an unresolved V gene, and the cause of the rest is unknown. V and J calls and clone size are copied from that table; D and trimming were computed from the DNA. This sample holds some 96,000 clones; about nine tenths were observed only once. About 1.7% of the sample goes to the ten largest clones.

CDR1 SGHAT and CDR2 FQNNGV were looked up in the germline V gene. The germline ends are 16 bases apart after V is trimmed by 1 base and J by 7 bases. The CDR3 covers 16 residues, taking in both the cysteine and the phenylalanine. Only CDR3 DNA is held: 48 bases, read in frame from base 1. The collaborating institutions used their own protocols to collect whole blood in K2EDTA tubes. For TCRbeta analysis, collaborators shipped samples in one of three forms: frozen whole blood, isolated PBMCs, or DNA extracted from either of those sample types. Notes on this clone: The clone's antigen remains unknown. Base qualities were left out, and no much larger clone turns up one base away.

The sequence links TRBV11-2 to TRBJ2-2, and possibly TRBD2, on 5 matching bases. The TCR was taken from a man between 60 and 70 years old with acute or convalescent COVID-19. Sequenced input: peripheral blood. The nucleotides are TGTGCCAGCAGCTTAGTCGCGAGGGAAAGCGGCGGGGAGCTGTTTTTT. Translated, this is CASSLVARESGGELFF.